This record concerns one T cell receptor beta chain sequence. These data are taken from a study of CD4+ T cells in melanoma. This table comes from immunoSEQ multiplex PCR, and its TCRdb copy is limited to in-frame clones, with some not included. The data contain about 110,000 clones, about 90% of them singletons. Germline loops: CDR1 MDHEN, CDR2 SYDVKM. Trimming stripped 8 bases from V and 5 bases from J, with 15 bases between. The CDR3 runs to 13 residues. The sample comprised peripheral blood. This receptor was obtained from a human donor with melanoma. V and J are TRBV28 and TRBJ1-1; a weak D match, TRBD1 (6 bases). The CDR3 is CASGPGTRTEAFF. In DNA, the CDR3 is TGTGCCAGCGGTCCCGGGACAAGAACTGAAGCTTTCTTT. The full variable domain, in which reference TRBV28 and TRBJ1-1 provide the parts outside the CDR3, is DVKVTQSSRYLVKRTGEKVFLECVQDMDHENMFWYRQDPGLGLRLIYFSYDVKMKEKGDIPEGYSVSREKKERFSLILESASTNQTSMYLCASGPGTRTEAFFGQGTRLTVV.